This is a list of T cell receptor beta chains from one sample in a study of CD8 T cells in ankylosing spondylitis. One entry per CDR3 protein, called by TCRdb with MiXCR from the 5' RACE reads. The sample has around 490,000 distinct CDR3 sequences; 5.3% are singletons. Sequenced input: blood, either unsorted or a sorted T cell fraction (not recorded which). The receptor source for this set is a male donor with ankylosing spondylitis. CDR3s include the opening cysteine and the closing phenylalanine or tryptophan. A D gene is named only where the DNA matches it firmly. Only some rows state a clone size, as once, few, many or a class for expanded clones.

D,V,size,J,DNA,CDR3
TRBD2,TRBV20-1,many,TRBJ2-5,TGCAGTGCTATAAGGACTAGCGGGGGACCCGGCGAGACCCAGTACTTC,CSAIRTSGGPGETQYF
TRBD2,TRBV7-2,many,TRBJ2-7,TGTGCCAGCAGCCGGCTAGCGGGAGTGGGTGAGCAGTACTTC,CASSRLAGVGEQYF
-,TRBV7-9,few,TRBJ1-6,TGTGCCAGCAGCTTCAGGCCCGATAATTCACCCCTCCACTTT,CASSFRPDNSPLHF
TRBD2,TRBV3-1,few,TRBJ2-1,TGTGCCAGCAGCCAGCCCGGGACTAGCGGGATCAATGAGCAGTTCTTC,CASSQPGTSGINEQFF
-,TRBV7-9,many,TRBJ1-1,TGTGCCAGCAGAGAAGACAGGTGGCGGAACACTGAAGCTTTCTTT,CASREDRWRNTEAFF
TRBD1,TRBV7-2,many,TRBJ1-2,TGTGCCAGCAGCTTAGTGGGACAGCTCTATGGCTACACCTTC,CASSLVGQLYGYTF
-,TRBV10-3,-,TRBJ1-1,TGTGCCATCAAAGGGGACCCAACGGGACAGAACACTGAAGCTTTCTTT,CAIKGDPTGQNTEAFF
-,TRBV20-1,many,TRBJ2-1,TGCAGTGCTAGAGTCCCCTTCACGGGGGAGGACAATGAGCAGTTCTTC,CSARVPFTGEDNEQFF
-,TRBV7-9,few,TRBJ1-2,TGTGCCAGCAGCCAGAGTGGTAGCCGTGGCTACACCTTC,CASSQSGSRGYTF
-,TRBV7-2,many,TRBJ1-2,TGTGCCAGCACTCAGCAGGGAGCTAACTATGGCTACACCTTC,CASTQQGANYGYTF
TRBD2,TRBV12-3/TRBV12-4,many,TRBJ2-5,TGTGCCAGCAGTTTTTGGACTAGCGGGGATGGGACCCAGTACTTC,CASSFWTSGDGTQYF
-,TRBV11-2,many,TRBJ2-3,TGTGCCAGCAGCCCACAAACCACAGATACGCAGTATTTT,CASSPQTTDTQYF
-,TRBV5-6,many,TRBJ2-5,TGTGCCAGCAGCCTGGTGAGAGGTCTACAAGAGACCCAGTACTTC,CASSLVRGLQETQYF
-,TRBV11-2,few,TRBJ1-5,TGTGCCAGCAGCTTAGATCACGGTTATAGGAATCAGCCCCAGCATTTT,CASSLDHGYRNQPQHF
TRBD2,TRBV12-3/TRBV12-4,many,TRBJ2-2,TGTGCCAGCAGTCATTTAGCGGGGAACACCGGGGAGCTGTTTTTT,CASSHLAGNTGELFF
TRBD1,TRBV7-8,many,TRBJ2-7,TGTGCCAGCAGCCCCGACAGGGGGACGCTTTACGAGCAGTACTTC,CASSPDRGTLYEQYF
TRBD1,TRBV20-1,many,TRBJ2-7,TGCAGTTCCCACACAGGGGGGTACGAGCAGTACTTC,CSSHTGGYEQYF
-,TRBV12-3/TRBV12-4,many,TRBJ1-1,TGTGCCAGCAGTTTCACACCGGACACTGAAGCTTTCTTT,CASSFTPDTEAFF
-,TRBV10-3,many,TRBJ2-5,TGTGCCATCAGTGAGAGGGAGACCCAGTACTTC,CAISERETQYF
TRBD2,TRBV27,-,TRBJ2-1,TGTGCCAGCAGTTTGTCACTAGCGCCCAGCTTCTACAATGAGCAGTTCTTC,CASSLSLAPSFYNEQFF
-,TRBV7-7,-,TRBJ2-5,TGTGCTAGCAGCTTAGGACAGACGTACCAAGAGACCCAGTACTTC,CASSLGQTYQETQYF
TRBD2,TRBV28,many,TRBJ2-5,TGTGCCAGCAGTTCCCCCCCTTCCTCAAGCGGGAGTAAGGAGACCCAGTACTTC,CASSSPPSSSGSKETQYF